This TCR beta chain was documented in a study of graft-versus-host responses after intestinal transplantation. Points from the study as a whole: GvH clones appeared in recipient marrow, some first in ileum or blood. Early post-transplant HvG declines showed an association with peak circulating GvH clone levels.

Profiling relied on immunoSEQ multiplex PCR, and the TCRdb table lists in-frame clones only, not all of them. The sample records tens of thousands of clones, around 94% being singletons. Germline CDR1 is MNHEY and CDR2 is SVGAGI. The CDR3 consists of 11 residues. V lost 2 bases and J lost 8, with 6 bases in between. In the case of this clone: Its specificity is unknown.

The material sequenced was PBMCs, taken 16 days after intestinal transplant. The rearrangement joins TRBV6-5 to TRBJ1-1; D unclear. This sequence was found in a human patient who received an intestinal transplant, so some T cells may come from the graft donor. Here the CDR3 DNA reads TGTGCCAGCAGTTACCTAGGGGAAGCTTTCTTT. Amino acid sequence: CASSYLGEAFF.